This T cell receptor beta chain was sequenced during a study of blood T cell repertoires in COVID-19. Across the whole study: From the United States, Italy and Spain came samples of acute and convalescent COVID-19.

In the original processing: How many nucleated cells were present was estimated from reference gene primer amplification. The assay was immunoSEQ multiplex PCR, and TCRdb's table has in-frame clones only and misses some. Clone size and the V and J calls come from that table; the DNA yielded D and trimming. The data show about 210,000 clones, around 82% seen once. Germline V gives CDR1 LGHNT, CDR2 FRNRAP. V was cut by 1 base and J by 5 bases, with 14 bases left in between. The CDR3 sequence is 15 residues long. Input material: peripheral blood. The genes are TRBV12-5 and TRBJ2-5, with D possibly being TRBD2 (5 bases). This TCR was sampled from a woman between 40 and 55 years old with acute or convalescent COVID-19. The CDR3 sequence: CASGLGGYEDETQYF. DNA of the CDR3: TGTGCTAGTGGTTTGGGAGGGTACGAGGATGAGACCCAGTACTTC.